This is a list of T cell receptor beta chains from one sample in a study of OX40 agonist ivuxolimab in advanced cancers. Only in-frame clones appear in the TCRdb table, and some are missing; sequencing was by immunoSEQ multiplex PCR. The sample consists of about 100,000 clones, around 90% of them appearing once. The sample here was CD4+ or CD8+ T cells sorted from blood, taken in a trial of the OX40 agonist ivuxolimab. These TCRs come from an adult with an advanced solid tumor such as melanoma, head and neck, liver or kidney cancer. The CDR3 runs from the conserved cysteine through the conserved F or W. The D gene is left open where the match is weak. Not every row has a clone size; where given, it reads once, few, many or a size class.

D gene: TRBD1; J gene: TRBJ2-1; clone size: -; V gene: TRBV7-3; CDR3 protein: CASSLGGTGSYNEQFF; CDR3 DNA: TGTGCCAGCAGCTTAGGGGGGACAGGGTCCTACAATGAGCAGTTCTTC
D gene: TRBD2; J gene: TRBJ2-1; clone size: -; V gene: TRBV28; CDR3 protein: CASSKTLALLRGYNEQFF; CDR3 DNA: TGTGCCAGCAGCAAAACACTAGCGTTGCTTCGGGGCTACAATGAGCAGTTCTTC
D gene: TRBD1; J gene: TRBJ2-4; clone size: -; V gene: TRBV14; CDR3 protein: CASRLTGGNIQYF; CDR3 DNA: TGTGCCAGCAGGCTGACAGGGGGAAACATTCAGTACTTC
D gene: TRBD1; J gene: TRBJ1-1; clone size: -; V gene: TRBV5-1; CDR3 protein: CASRWQYRGRNTEAFF; CDR3 DNA: TGCGCCAGCAGGTGGCAGTACAGGGGGCGGAACACTGAAGCTTTCTTT
D gene: -; J gene: TRBJ2-3; clone size: once; V gene: TRBV6-5; CDR3 protein: CASSYSPGSGTQYF; CDR3 DNA: TGTGCCAGCAGTTACTCCCCCGGATCGGGTACGCAGTATTTT
D gene: -; J gene: TRBJ1-3; clone size: -; V gene: TRBV29-1; CDR3 protein: CSVVFGNTIYF; CDR3 DNA: TGCAGCGTTGTTTTTGGAAACACCATATATTTT
D gene: TRBD2; J gene: TRBJ2-1; clone size: -; V gene: TRBV9; CDR3 protein: CASSVALAGNYNEQFF; CDR3 DNA: TGTGCCAGCAGCGTAGCGCTAGCGGGTAACTACAATGAGCAGTTCTTC
D gene: -; J gene: TRBJ1-1; clone size: -; V gene: TRBV2; CDR3 protein: CASSEISGNTEAFF; CDR3 DNA: TGTGCCAGCAGTGAAATATCGGGGAACACTGAAGCTTTCTTT
D gene: TRBD2; J gene: TRBJ2-3; clone size: -; V gene: TRBV5-1; CDR3 protein: CASSLPLAGADTQYF; CDR3 DNA: TGCGCCAGCAGCCTTCCCTTAGCGGGAGCGGATACGCAGTATTTT
D gene: TRBD2; J gene: TRBJ2-2; clone size: -; V gene: TRBV7-3; CDR3 protein: CASSLGLAGTGELFF; CDR3 DNA: TGTGCCAGCAGCCTGGGACTAGCGGGCACCGGGGAGCTGTTTTTT
D gene: -; J gene: TRBJ2-7; clone size: -; V gene: TRBV19; CDR3 protein: CASRNTGDYEQYF; CDR3 DNA: TGTGCCAGTAGAAACACGGGGGACTACGAGCAGTACTTC
D gene: -; J gene: TRBJ1-2; clone size: -; V gene: TRBV4-1; CDR3 protein: CASSQDRGGYGYTF; CDR3 DNA: TGCGCCAGCAGCCAAGATAGGGGTGGCTATGGCTACACCTTC
D gene: TRBD1; J gene: TRBJ2-7; clone size: -; V gene: TRBV5-1; CDR3 protein: CASKTGANSYEQYF; CDR3 DNA: TGCGCCAGCAAGACAGGGGCCAACTCCTACGAGCAGTACTTC
D gene: TRBD1; J gene: TRBJ2-5; clone size: -; V gene: TRBV5-4; CDR3 protein: CASSLWTGGLETQYF; CDR3 DNA: TGTGCCAGCAGCCTCTGGACAGGGGGCTTGGAGACCCAGTACTTC
D gene: -; J gene: TRBJ2-7; clone size: -; V gene: TRBV18; CDR3 protein: CASSQVSLYEQYF; CDR3 DNA: TGTGCCAGCTCACAGGTGAGCCTCTACGAGCAGTACTTC
D gene: -; J gene: TRBJ2-1; clone size: -; V gene: TRBV10-3; CDR3 protein: CAISVRRDLSGNEQFF; CDR3 DNA: TGTGCCATCAGTGTCCGGCGGGACCTGTCGGGGAATGAGCAGTTCTTC
D gene: -; J gene: TRBJ1-5; clone size: -; V gene: TRBV5-6; CDR3 protein: CASSGENQPQHF; CDR3 DNA: TGTGCCAGCAGCGGGGAGAATCAGCCCCAGCATTTT
D gene: TRBD2; J gene: TRBJ2-7; clone size: -; V gene: TRBV7-2; CDR3 protein: CASSARTSGPYEQYF; CDR3 DNA: TGTGCCAGCAGCGCGCGGACTAGCGGACCCTACGAGCAGTACTTC
D gene: TRBD2; J gene: TRBJ2-1; clone size: -; V gene: TRBV4-3; CDR3 protein: CASSQQLAGTNEQFF; CDR3 DNA: TGCGCCAGCAGCCAACAGCTAGCGGGGACCAATGAGCAGTTCTTC
D gene: -; J gene: TRBJ2-5; clone size: few; V gene: TRBV15; CDR3 protein: CATSRQLQETQYF; CDR3 DNA: TGTGCCACCAGCAGACAGCTTCAAGAGACCCAGTACTTC
D gene: -; J gene: TRBJ2-5; clone size: -; V gene: TRBV7-3; CDR3 protein: CASSESYDRTETQYF; CDR3 DNA: TGTGCCAGCAGCGAATCCTACGACAGAACAGAGACCCAGTACTTC
D gene: TRBD2; J gene: TRBJ2-1; clone size: -; V gene: TRBV7-8; CDR3 protein: CASSRLAGGKYNEQFF; CDR3 DNA: TGTGCCAGCAGCCGACTAGCGGGAGGGAAATACAATGAGCAGTTCTTC
D gene: -; J gene: TRBJ1-1; clone size: -; V gene: TRBV7-2; CDR3 protein: CASTPRTNTEAFF; CDR3 DNA: TGTGCCAGCACCCCGCGGACGAACACTGAAGCTTTCTTT
D gene: -; J gene: TRBJ1-1; clone size: -; V gene: TRBV9; CDR3 protein: CASSAPNRQAEAFF; CDR3 DNA: TGTGCCAGCAGCGCGCCCAATAGACAGGCTGAAGCTTTCTTT
D gene: TRBD1; J gene: TRBJ2-5; clone size: -; V gene: TRBV7-9; CDR3 protein: CASSVRTGAPQETQYF; CDR3 DNA: TGTGCCAGCAGCGTTCGGACAGGGGCCCCCCAAGAGACCCAGTACTTC
D gene: -; J gene: TRBJ2-3; clone size: -; V gene: TRBV6-5; CDR3 protein: CASSPPNADTQYF; CDR3 DNA: TGTGCCAGCAGCCCCCCTAACGCAGATACGCAGTATTTT
D gene: -; J gene: TRBJ1-1; clone size: -; V gene: TRBV30; CDR3 protein: CAWRRTVNTEAFF; CDR3 DNA: TGTGCCTGGAGGCGGACGGTGAACACTGAAGCTTTCTTT
D gene: -; J gene: TRBJ1-5; clone size: -; V gene: TRBV2; CDR3 protein: CASTWETDQPQHF; CDR3 DNA: TGTGCCAGCACCTGGGAGACCGATCAGCCCCAGCATTTT
D gene: -; J gene: TRBJ2-3; clone size: -; V gene: TRBV5-1; CDR3 protein: CASSRLVGTDTQYF; CDR3 DNA: TGCGCCAGCAGTAGACTAGTTGGTACAGATACGCAGTATTTT
D gene: TRBD1; J gene: TRBJ1-5; clone size: -; V gene: TRBV19; CDR3 protein: CASSLASGTGGQPQHF; CDR3 DNA: TGTGCCAGTAGTCTCGCTTCCGGGACAGGGGGGCAGCCCCAGCATTTT
D gene: TRBD2; J gene: TRBJ2-3; clone size: -; V gene: TRBV7-3; CDR3 protein: CASSGTSGNLGTQYF; CDR3 DNA: TGTGCCAGCAGCGGTACTAGCGGGAATTTGGGTACGCAGTATTTT
D gene: TRBD2; J gene: TRBJ2-7; clone size: -; V gene: TRBV18; CDR3 protein: CASSPFPTSGRVYEQYF; CDR3 DNA: TGTGCCAGCTCACCATTCCCCACTAGCGGGAGGGTATACGAGCAGTACTTC
D gene: -; J gene: TRBJ2-7; clone size: -; V gene: TRBV28; CDR3 protein: CASRRQPRAEQYF; CDR3 DNA: TGTGCCAGCAGACGACAGCCAAGAGCCGAGCAGTACTTC
D gene: -; J gene: TRBJ1-2; clone size: -; V gene: TRBV5-1; CDR3 protein: CASSLVSGAGGYGYTF; CDR3 DNA: TGCGCCAGCAGCTTGGTTTCCGGGGCCGGAGGGTATGGCTACACCTTC
D gene: TRBD2; J gene: TRBJ2-1; clone size: -; V gene: TRBV19; CDR3 protein: CAISQTSSSNEQFF; CDR3 DNA: TGTGCCATTTCTCAGACTAGCTCGTCCAATGAGCAGTTCTTC
D gene: -; J gene: TRBJ1-4; clone size: once; V gene: TRBV10-3; CDR3 protein: CAISESPGQGKLFF; CDR3 DNA: TGTGCCATCAGTGAGAGTCCGGGCCAGGGAAAACTGTTTTTT
D gene: -; J gene: TRBJ2-7; clone size: once; V gene: TRBV10-1; CDR3 protein: CASSLQGRPPTNEQYF; CDR3 DNA: TGCGCCAGCAGCCTCCAGGGACGACCTCCTACTAACGAGCAGTACTTC
D gene: -; J gene: TRBJ1-5; clone size: -; V gene: TRBV12-2; CDR3 protein: CASRLGGGTGAFFYSNQPQHF; CDR3 DNA: TGTGCAAGTCGCTTAGGAGGCGGGACAGGGGCCTTTTTTTATAGCAATCAGCCCCAGCATTTT
D gene: -; J gene: TRBJ2-2; clone size: -; V gene: TRBV28; CDR3 protein: CASRRDPRGSGELFF; CDR3 DNA: TGTGCCAGCAGGCGGGACCCTAGGGGTTCCGGGGAGCTGTTTTTT
D gene: -; J gene: TRBJ1-4; clone size: -; V gene: TRBV21-1; CDR3 protein: CASSKSGPALEKLFF; CDR3 DNA: TGTGCCAGCAGCAAATCTGGGCCCGCTCTTGAAAAACTGTTTTTT
D gene: -; J gene: TRBJ2-7; clone size: once; V gene: TRBV19; CDR3 protein: CASSMVMVGQTYEQYF; CDR3 DNA: TGTGCCAGTAGTATGGTGATGGTCGGCCAGACCTACGAGCAGTACTTC
D gene: TRBD1; J gene: TRBJ2-1; clone size: -; V gene: TRBV19; CDR3 protein: CASSIDRGSYNEQFF; CDR3 DNA: TGTGCCAGTAGTATAGACAGGGGGTCCTACAATGAGCAGTTCTTC
D gene: -; J gene: TRBJ2-3; clone size: -; V gene: TRBV9; CDR3 protein: CASSVAFLRGDTQYF; CDR3 DNA: TGTGCCAGCAGCGTAGCTTTCCTGAGGGGAGATACGCAGTATTTT
D gene: -; J gene: TRBJ2-2; clone size: -; V gene: TRBV7-2; CDR3 protein: CASSLVYTGELFF; CDR3 DNA: TGTGCCAGCAGCTTAGTTTACACCGGGGAGCTGTTTTTT
D gene: TRBD1; J gene: TRBJ2-7; clone size: -; V gene: TRBV19; CDR3 protein: CASSNPDRGTYEQYF; CDR3 DNA: TGTGCCAGTAGTAACCCGGACAGGGGAACCTACGAGCAGTACTTC
D gene: -; J gene: TRBJ1-1; clone size: -; V gene: TRBV11-3; CDR3 protein: CASRRGSLAGWTEAFF; CDR3 DNA: TGTGCCAGCAGAAGGGGTTCCCTGGCCGGGTGGACTGAAGCTTTCTTT
D gene: TRBD1; J gene: TRBJ2-1; clone size: -; V gene: TRBV28; CDR3 protein: CASSQGQGAALVYNEQFF; CDR3 DNA: TGTGCCAGCAGTCAAGGACAGGGGGCCGCTTTGGTTTACAATGAGCAGTTCTTC
D gene: TRBD1; J gene: TRBJ1-2; clone size: -; V gene: TRBV6-5; CDR3 protein: CASSYSRPGGDYGYTF; CDR3 DNA: TGTGCCAGCAGTTACTCGAGACCAGGGGGCGACTATGGCTACACCTTC
D gene: -; J gene: TRBJ2-4; clone size: -; V gene: TRBV11-2; CDR3 protein: CASSLTPSIAKNIQYF; CDR3 DNA: TGTGCCAGCAGCTTAACTCCCTCTATAGCCAAAAACATTCAGTACTTC
D gene: TRBD2; J gene: TRBJ2-1; clone size: -; V gene: TRBV7-3; CDR3 protein: CASSSYSGMSQFF; CDR3 DNA: TGTGCCAGCAGCTCCTATAGCGGGATGTCTCAGTTCTTC
D gene: -; J gene: TRBJ1-2; clone size: once; V gene: TRBV16; CDR3 protein: CASSQSRAGVNYGYTF; CDR3 DNA: TGTGCCAGCAGCCAATCGAGGGCAGGGGTAAACTATGGCTACACCTTC
D gene: TRBD1; J gene: TRBJ2-1; clone size: once; V gene: TRBV5-1; CDR3 protein: CASSLTGAYNEQFF; CDR3 DNA: TGCGCCAGCAGCTTGACAGGGGCCTACAATGAGCAGTTCTTC
D gene: TRBD2; J gene: TRBJ2-3; clone size: -; V gene: TRBV4-1; CDR3 protein: CASSQVLAGGGGDTQYF; CDR3 DNA: TGCGCCAGCAGCCAAGTTCTAGCGGGAGGAGGTGGAGATACGCAGTATTTT
D gene: -; J gene: TRBJ1-4; clone size: -; V gene: TRBV30; CDR3 protein: CACPGEESEKLFF; CDR3 DNA: TGTGCCTGTCCAGGGGAAGAGAGTGAAAAACTGTTTTTT